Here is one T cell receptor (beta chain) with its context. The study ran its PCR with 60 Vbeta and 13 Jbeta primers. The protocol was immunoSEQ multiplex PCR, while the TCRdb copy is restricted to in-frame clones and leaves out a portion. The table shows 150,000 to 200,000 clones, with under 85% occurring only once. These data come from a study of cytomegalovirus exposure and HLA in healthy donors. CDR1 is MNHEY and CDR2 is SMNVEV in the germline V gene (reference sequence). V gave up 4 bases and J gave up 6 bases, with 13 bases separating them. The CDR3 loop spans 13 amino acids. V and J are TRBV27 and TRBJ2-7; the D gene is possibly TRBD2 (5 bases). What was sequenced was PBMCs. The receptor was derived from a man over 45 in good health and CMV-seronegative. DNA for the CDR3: TGTGCCAGCAGTTGGCGGGCCGCAAGCGAGCAGTACTTC. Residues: CASSWRAASEQYF.